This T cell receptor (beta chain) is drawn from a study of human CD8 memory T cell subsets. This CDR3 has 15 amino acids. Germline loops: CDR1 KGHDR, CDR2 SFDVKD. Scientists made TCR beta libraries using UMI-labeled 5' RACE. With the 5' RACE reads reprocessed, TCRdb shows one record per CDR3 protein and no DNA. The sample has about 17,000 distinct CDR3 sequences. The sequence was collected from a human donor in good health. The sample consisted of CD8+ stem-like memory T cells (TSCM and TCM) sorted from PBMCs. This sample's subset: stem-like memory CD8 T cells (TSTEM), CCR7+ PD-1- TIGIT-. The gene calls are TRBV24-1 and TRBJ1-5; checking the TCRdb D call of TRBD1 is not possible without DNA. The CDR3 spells CATSPSGQGLQPQHF.